Each of the 8 T cell receptor beta chains below was sequenced from the same sample in a study of blood T cells in healthy people across ages. Alongside a J-beta primer mix, a sample-barcoded 5' primer served in a second PCR lasting about 7 to 12 cycles. Using its own MiXCR run on the 5' RACE reads, TCRdb lists one record per CDR3 protein. The sample comprises approximately 580,000 distinct CDR3 sequences, 24% of which are singletons, and around 10% rests with the top ten. This same sample was also part of a study on T cells of mothers and their children.

The sequenced sample was blood. These receptor sequences come from a boy between 10 and 17 years old in good health.

This chain uses TRBV5-1 with TRBJ2-7; no firm D call. CDR1 SGHRS and CDR2 YFSETQ come from the germline V gene. The CDR3 runs 15 residues. V lost 3 bases and J 4 bases, leaving 17 bases between the germline ends. CDR3 region: CASSWQKSPSYEQYF. For the CDR3, the DNA is TGCGCCAGCAGCTGGCAGAAGTCTCCCTCTTACGAGCAGTACTTC. The full variable domain, its missing parts supplied by reference TRBV5-1 and TRBJ2-7, is KAGVTQTPRYLIKTRGQQVTLSCSPISGHRSVSWYQQTPGQGLQFLFEYFSETQRNKGNFPGRFSGRQFSNSRSEMNVSTLELGDSALYLCASSWQKSPSYEQYFGPGTRLTVT.

A few counts support this clonotype. The chain uses TRBV6-6 and TRBJ2-5; D remains ambiguous. Germline lookup yields CDR1 MNHNY and CDR2 SVGAGI (reference sequence). Trimming took 6 bases from V and 1 from J, leaving 12 bases between them. The CDR3 sequence is 14 residues long. In nucleotides, the CDR3 is TGTGCCAGCAGCCCCTCCGTATTCCAAGAGACCCAGTACTTC. Its translation: CASSPSVFQETQYF.

The genes are TRBV29-1 and TRBJ2-7; unclear D gene. Germline V gene lookup returns CDR1 SQVTM and CDR2 ANQGSEA. The CDR3 runs 12 residues. Trimming left V 6 bases short and J 1 base short, with 10 bases between. DNA of the CDR3: TGCAGCGTAGTATTAGATTCCTACGAGCAGTACTTC. The encoded protein is CSVVLDSYEQYF.

The CDR3 bases are TGTGCCAGCAGCCAAGATCTAGATGGCTACACCTTC. Its translation: CASSQDLDGYTF. The chain links TRBV3-1 to TRBJ1-2; unclear D gene. CDR1 is LGHDT and CDR2 is YNNKEL in the germline V gene (reference sequence). Trimming removed 0 bases from V and 6 bases from J, with 5 bases in between. The CDR3 has 12 amino acids. The whole variable domain, remainder taken from reference TRBV3-1 and TRBJ1-2, is DTAVSQTPKYLVTQMGNDKSIKCEQNLGHDTMYWYKQDSKKFLKIMFSYNNKELIINETVPNRFSPKSPDKAHLNLHINSLELGDSAVYFCASSQDLDGYTFGSGTRLTVV.

This clonotype was seen a few times. Its ends do not fully match the called genes, so a read error is possible. The chain has TRBV9 and TRBJ2-1; tentative D call: TRBD1 (6 bases). This CDR3 comprises 13 residues. Germline V gene sequence: CDR1 SGDLS, CDR2 YYNGEE. The CDR3 spells CAGRKQGNNEQFF. The CDR3 region has the DNA TGTGCCGGCAGAAAGCAGGGGAACAATGAGCAGTTCTTC.

This clonotype was detected only once. The chain is built from TRBV6-5 and TRBJ2-7, with a tentative D call TRBD1 (5 bases). In germline, CDR1 is MNHEY, CDR2 SVGAGI. CDR3 size: 14 residues. Trimming cost V 8 bases and J 3 bases, with 17 bases left between them. The CDR3 DNA sequence: TGTGCCAGCTCTTTTGTAGGGGATGGCTACGAGCAGTACTTC. It encodes CASSFVGDGYEQYF.

Only a few counts were recorded for this clonotype. This chain joins TRBV5-6 and TRBJ2-1; D unresolved. The CDR3 runs to 16 residues. CDR1 is SGHDT and CDR2 is YYEEEE in the germline V gene. V gave up 4 bases and J gave up 3 bases, with 17 bases separating them. CDR3 DNA sequence: TGTGCCAGCAGCCTGGGCCAAACCTCGTTCTACAATGAGCAGTTCTTC. Translated, it gives CASSLGQTSFYNEQFF.

This clonotype was seen a handful of times. The chain carries TRBV15 and TRBJ2-3; no clear D. The V end was cut by 3 bases, the J end by 1 base, with 14 bases between. There are 16 residues in the CDR3. Germline CDR1 reads LNHNV; CDR2 reads YYDKDF (reference sequence). CDR3 nucleotides: TGTGCCACCAGCAGGGCCCTGTCGGCCCGCACAGATACGCAGTATTTT. Translated, it gives CATSRALSARTDTQYF.